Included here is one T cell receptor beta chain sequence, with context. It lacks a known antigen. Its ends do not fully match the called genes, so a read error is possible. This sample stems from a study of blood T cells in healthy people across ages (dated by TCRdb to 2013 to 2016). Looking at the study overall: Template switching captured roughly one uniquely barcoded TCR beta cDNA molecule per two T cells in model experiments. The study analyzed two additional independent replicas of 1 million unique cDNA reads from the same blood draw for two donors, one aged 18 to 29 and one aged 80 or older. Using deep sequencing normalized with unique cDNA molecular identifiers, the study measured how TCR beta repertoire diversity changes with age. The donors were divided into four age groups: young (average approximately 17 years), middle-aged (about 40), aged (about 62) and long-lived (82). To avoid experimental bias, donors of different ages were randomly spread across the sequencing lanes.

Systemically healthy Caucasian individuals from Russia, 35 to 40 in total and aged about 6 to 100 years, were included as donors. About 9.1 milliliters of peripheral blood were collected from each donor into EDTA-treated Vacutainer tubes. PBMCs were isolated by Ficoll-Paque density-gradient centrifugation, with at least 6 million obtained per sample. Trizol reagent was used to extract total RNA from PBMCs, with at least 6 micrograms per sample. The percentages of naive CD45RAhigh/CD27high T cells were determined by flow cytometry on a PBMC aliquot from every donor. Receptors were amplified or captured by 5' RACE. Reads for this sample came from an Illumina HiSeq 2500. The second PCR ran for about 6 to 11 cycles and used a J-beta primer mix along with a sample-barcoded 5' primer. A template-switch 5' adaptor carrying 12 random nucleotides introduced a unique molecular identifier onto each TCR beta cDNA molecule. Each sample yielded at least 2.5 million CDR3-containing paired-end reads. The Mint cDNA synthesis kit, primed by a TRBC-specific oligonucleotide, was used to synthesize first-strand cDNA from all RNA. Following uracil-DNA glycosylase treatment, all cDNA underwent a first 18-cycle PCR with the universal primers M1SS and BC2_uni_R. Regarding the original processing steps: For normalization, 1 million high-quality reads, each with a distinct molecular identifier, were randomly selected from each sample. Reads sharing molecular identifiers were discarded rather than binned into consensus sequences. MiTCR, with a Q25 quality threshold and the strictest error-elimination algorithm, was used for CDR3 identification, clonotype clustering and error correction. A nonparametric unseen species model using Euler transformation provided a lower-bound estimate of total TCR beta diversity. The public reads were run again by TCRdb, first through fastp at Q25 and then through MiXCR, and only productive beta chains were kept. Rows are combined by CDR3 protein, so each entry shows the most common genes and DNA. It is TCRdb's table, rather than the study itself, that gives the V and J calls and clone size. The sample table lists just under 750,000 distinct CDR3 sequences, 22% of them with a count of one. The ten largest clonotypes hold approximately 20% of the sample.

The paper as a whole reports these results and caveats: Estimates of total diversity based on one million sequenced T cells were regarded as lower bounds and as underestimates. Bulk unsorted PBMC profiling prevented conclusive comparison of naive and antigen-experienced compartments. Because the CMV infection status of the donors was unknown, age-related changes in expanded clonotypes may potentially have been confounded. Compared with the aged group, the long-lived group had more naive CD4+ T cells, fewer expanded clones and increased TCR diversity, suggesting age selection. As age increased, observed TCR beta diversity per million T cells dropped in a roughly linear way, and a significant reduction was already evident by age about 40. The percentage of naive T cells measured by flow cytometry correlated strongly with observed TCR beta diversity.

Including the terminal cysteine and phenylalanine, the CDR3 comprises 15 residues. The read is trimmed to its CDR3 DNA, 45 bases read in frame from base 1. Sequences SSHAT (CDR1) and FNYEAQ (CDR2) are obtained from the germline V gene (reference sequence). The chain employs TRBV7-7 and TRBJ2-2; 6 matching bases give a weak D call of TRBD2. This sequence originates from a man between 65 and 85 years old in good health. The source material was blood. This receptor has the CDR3 CANSSTSENTGELFF. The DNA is TGTGCCAACAGCTCGACTAGTGAGAACACCGGGGAGCTGTTTTTT.